The clone carrying this TCR beta chain came up many times. Its matching antigen is unknown. This sample stems from a study of T-cell memory formation after mild COVID-19. Background on the study: Largely donor-specific sequence clusters came from two donors.

From 5'RACE with constant-segment primers came TCR alpha and TCR beta cDNA libraries that carried sample barcodes and UMIs. TCRdb used MiXCR to reprocess the 5' RACE reads, holding one entry per CDR3 protein. Here the sample spans over 400,000 distinct CDR3 sequences, about a quarter being singletons. Germline V lookup: CDR1 LGHNA, CDR2 YSLEER. There are 14 residues in the CDR3. The V and J ends lost 0 bases and 7 bases respectively, with 13 bases between them. Study results and limitations: Most CD4+ clones that shrank were in CM and EM, while CD8+ ones turned up in EMRA. Day 37-peaking second-wave clones had unconfirmed SARS-CoV-2 specificity.

V and J are TRBV4-3 and TRBJ2-7; D is unresolved. The sequence came from an adult woman who had mild COVID-19 (a few samples of this study predate the infection). Cell type and time point are not known. Sequencing was carried out using PBMCs or a T cell subset sorted from them (not recorded which). This chain's CDR3 is CASSQDGVTREQYF. In DNA, the CDR3 is TGCGCCAGCAGCCAAGATGGGGTAACGAGGGAGCAGTACTTC.